This TCR beta chain was profiled in a study of blood T cells in healthy people across ages. Peripheral blood samples of roughly 9.9 milliliters were drawn from each donor. With each sample, at least 5 micrograms of total RNA were extracted. Comments on this clonotype: The antigen is undetermined.

Notes on the study in general: PBMCs went unsorted, and a conclusive naive versus antigen-experienced comparison was therefore prevented.

Combining a sample-barcoded 5' primer with a J-beta primer mix, a second PCR ran for about 6 to 12 cycles. A 12-random-nucleotide template-switch adaptor tagged each cDNA molecule. Using its own MiXCR run on the 5' RACE reads, TCRdb lists one record per CDR3 protein. This repertoire shows some 550,000 distinct CDR3 sequences, 47% found once; its top ten account for 20% to 25%. The germline V gene encodes CDR1 SGHTA and CDR2 FQGNSA. CDR3 length: 16 residues. V was clipped by 5 bases and J by 1 base, with 12 bases between them. The sequence was obtained from a man older than 75 in good health. The chain recombines TRBV7-2 with TRBJ2-6; D perhaps matches TRBD1 (6 bases). The sequenced material came from blood. The CDR3 DNA sequence: TGTGCCAGCAGCACACAGGGAACTTCTGGGGCCAACGTCCTGACTTTC. Protein product: CASSTQGTSGANVLTF.